This TCR beta chain is drawn from a study of blood T cell repertoires in COVID-19. On the study more broadly: The study drew acute and convalescent COVID-19 samples from the United States, Italy and Spain. T cells, B-cell-depleted T cells, or PBMCs supplied cDNA or gDNA.

Assay: immunoSEQ multiplex PCR; the TCRdb copy retains only in-frame clones and omits some. This repertoire shows 80,000 to 100,000 clones, around 85% found once; its top ten account for less than 4.5%. The germline V gene has CDR1 SGHTA and CDR2 FQGNSA. The CDR3 runs 12 residues. V lost 9 bases, J lost 4 bases, and 12 bases lay in between. This clone showed up just a few times. The specimen was peripheral blood. V and J are TRBV7-2 and TRBJ1-1, with D possibly matching TRBD1 (6 bases). The sequence derives from a man aged 60 to 75 with acute or convalescent COVID-19. CDR3: CASRVQGTEAFF. The DNA of the CDR3 is TGTGCCAGTCGGGTACAGGGCACTGAAGCTTTCTTT.